Below are 26 T cell receptor delta chains sequenced from a single sample in a study of γδ T cells in repeated Plasmodium falciparum infection. TCRdb applied CATT to the multiplex PCR reads for clone calling. The data show some 100,000 delta-chain clones, roughly 1.4% seen once. Vgamma9/Vdelta2+ and Vdelta2-negative gammadelta T cells were flow-sorted from PBMC for bulk sequencing. The specimen sequenced was gamma-delta T cells from blood. These receptor sequences come from a pool of human donors (malaria-infected and uninfected, not separated).

With respect to this clone: TCRdb assigns this DNA the protein of a much larger clone, which departs from its translation at residue 17; this likely reflects a read error, and the protein shown comes from translating the DNA. V and J are TRAV38-2/DV8 and TRDJ1, with 12 bases matching TRDD3. Germline lookup yields CDR1 TSESDYY and CDR2 QEAYKQQN. The CDR3 runs to 19 residues. The CDR3 DNA reads TGTGCTTATAGCGGGGTCGGCTACTGGGGGATACACGCAAGGGATAAACGCATCTTT. Its translation is CAYSGVGYWGIHARDKRIF.

This clone was counted only a few times. It is likely a read error: a sequence one base away is far more abundant. This specimen includes other DNA sequences encoding the same CDR3. This chain uses TRDV2 with TRDJ1; 8 bases agree with TRDD3. TCRdb carries no J gene annotation; the J gene was assigned here by matching the DNA with germline. The CDR3 extends over 16 amino acids. Per the germline V gene, CDR1 is GEAIGNYY and CDR2 is EKD. CDR3 DNA: TGTGCCTGCGACAGACTGGGGGGTTCGTACACCGATAAACTCATCTTT. Translating gives CACDRLGGSYTDKLIF.

This clone showed up just a few times. The protein in TCRdb stems from a much larger clone and differs at residue 3 from this DNA's translation, likely a read error; here the protein is translated from the DNA. The chain joins TRDV3 to TRDJ1; 7 bases fit TRDD3. Germline V CDR1 and CDR2: TVYSNPD, GDNSRS (reference sequence). CDR3 length equals 16 residues. With V trimmed by 3 bases and J by 2 bases, 15 bases remained unmatched. The CDR3 nucleotides read TGTGCCTTCCTAAAGAACTGGGGTTGGGTAACCGATAAACTCATCTTT. This translates into CAFLKNWGWVTDKLIF.

Details on this clone: It differs at one base from a far larger clone, so likely a read error. Other DNA sequences of this sample code for an identical CDR3. The chain links TRDV2 to TRDJ1, with 9 bases matching TRDD3. Here the J gene was assigned by germline matching of the DNA, as TCRdb has none. There are 21 residues in the CDR3. The V segment lost 0 bases and the J segment 0 bases; nucleotides outside the gene matches: 19. Looked up from germline, CDR1 is GEAIGNYY and CDR2 is EKD. CDR3 amino acids: CACDTVPVGDKGQEYTDKLIF. CDR3 nucleotides: TGTGCCTGTGACACCGTGCCGGTGGGGGATAAAGGACAGGAGTACACCGATAAACTCATCTTT.

This clone was counted only a few times. A far bigger clonotype differs at one base, so this is likely a read error. Other DNA sequences from this sample encode an identical CDR3 as well. The CDR3: CALGELFRKGRAGGYLHTDKLIF. Written as DNA, the CDR3 is TGTGCTCTTGGGGAACTCTTTCGTAAAGGAAGGGCTGGGGGATACCTACACACCGATAAGCTCATCTTT. TRDV1 is the V gene, and the J gene was not called; the table's D call TRDD3 went unverified against the DNA. The CDR3 has 23 amino acids. Germline loops: CDR1 TSWWSYY, CDR2 QGS.

This clone was observed a few times. This likely stems from a read error, as it lies one base from a far larger clone. The same CDR3 also results from other DNA sequences found in this sample. The CDR3 DNA sequence: TGTGCTCTTGGGGTCCTACCGGGTCCGCGTAAACCCACTGGGGGATTATTCACCGATAAACTCATCTTT. Protein: CALGVLPGPRKPTGGLFTDKLIF. The chain carries TRDV1 and TRDJ1, with TRDD3 matching 10 bases. Matching the DNA to germline supplied the J gene, which TCRdb does not give. After removal of 4 bases from V and 1 base from J, the junction contained 27 bases not matched to a gene. CDR3 size: 23 residues. Germline CDR1 and CDR2: TSWWSYY and QGS.

This clone turned up a few times. The protein TCRdb gives is from a much larger clone and does not agree with this DNA's translation at residue 14, likely a read error; the protein shown here comes from the DNA. The gene calls are TRDV1 and TRDJ1, with 11 bases lining up with TRDD3. The junction had 21 bases not matched to a gene; V was cut back by 8 bases and J by 4 bases. The germline V gene encodes CDR1 TSWWSYY and CDR2 QGS. The CDR3 loop spans 19 amino acids. The CDR3 sequence is CALSSFLGWGIHSYDKLIF. The DNA for the CDR3 is TGTGCTCTTTCTTCCTTCCTCGGCTGGGGGATACATAGTTACGATAAACTCATCTTT.

With regard to this clone: This likely came from a read error, as a far larger clone is one base away. The sample holds other DNA sequences that translate to the same CDR3. The chain links TRDV1 to TRDJ1, with TRDD3 matching 7 bases. Per the germline V gene, CDR1 is TSWWSYY and CDR2 is QGS. Trimming removed 0 bases from V and 1 base from J; junction bases left unmatched: 17. CDR3 length: 20 amino acids. The DNA for the CDR3 is TGTGCTCTTGGGGAACTTATCCCTACTCGGATACTGGGGACCACCGATAAACTCATCTTT. Encoded protein: CALGELIPTRILGTTDKLIF.

This clone has more than one count but fewer than ten. The TCRdb protein comes from a much larger clone and disagrees with this DNA's translation at residue 13, likely due to a read error; the protein given here is derived from the DNA. The V gene is TRDV2, the J gene TRDJ1; D is unresolved. The CDR3 is 15 amino acids. The germline V gene has CDR1 GEAIGNYY and CDR2 EKD. Here the CDR3 reads CACDTGSSYTDKRIF. The CDR3 nucleotides are TGTGCCTGTGACACCGGATCCTCGTACACCGATAAACGCATCTTT.

This clone was picked up a small number of times. A far bigger clonotype differs at one base, so this is likely a read error. This same CDR3 is encoded by further DNA sequences in the sample. The gene calls are TRDV2 and TRDJ2; 10 bases align to TRDD3. The J gene was not available in TCRdb and was assigned here by matching the DNA to germline segments. This CDR3 is built from 16 residues. Losses at the gene ends were 0 bases for V and 4 bases for J; bases not matched to a gene: 4. Per the germline V gene, CDR1 is GEAIGNYY and CDR2 is EKD. Here the CDR3 DNA reads TGTGCCTGTGACACCGGGGGATACGAGGGGACAGCACAACTCTTCTTT. Translating it yields CACDTGGYEGTAQLFF.

This clone occurred many times. The protein TCRdb lists belongs to a much larger clone and differs from this DNA's translation at residue 6, which points to a read error; the protein shown is made from the DNA. The V gene is TRDV2, the J gene TRDJ1, with 12 bases identical to TRDD3. The J segment lost 11 bases and the V segment lost 0 bases, leaving 9 bases of the junction unmatched. The germline V gene encodes CDR1 GEAIGNYY and CDR2 EKD. The CDR3 is made up of 15 amino acids. CDR3 in amino acids: CACDTPVLGDTWLIF. The CDR3, as DNA: TGTGCCTGTGACACCCCCGTACTGGGGGATACATGGCTCATCTTT.

The sample holds a few counts of this clone. The TCRdb protein comes from a much larger clone and disagrees with this DNA's translation at residue 7, likely due to a read error; the protein given here is derived from the DNA. V gene TRDV2 combines with J gene TRDJ1, with 11 bases identical to TRDD3. TCRdb supplies no J gene; here it was assigned by aligning the nucleotide sequence to germline. CDR3 length: 22 residues. The V gene end was trimmed by 2 bases and the J gene end by 1 base; junction bases not matched to a gene: 23. CDR1 and CDR2 from the germline V gene are GEAIGNYY and EKD. The CDR3 nucleotides read TGTGCCTGTGACATTGGGGACTCCTACAATCAACTGGGGGATAAGACCACCGATAAACTCATCTTT. Protein sequence: CACDIGDSYNQLGDKTTDKLIF.

DNA of the CDR3: TGTGCTCTTGGGGCCGACTGGGGGATACGGTGGTACACCGATAAACTCATCTTT. Amino acids: CALGADWGIRWYTDKLIF. The V call is TRDV1, the J call TRDJ1, with 13 bases identical to TRDD3. TCRdb records no J gene; here it was assigned by comparing the DNA to germline. Germline CDR1 TSWWSYY, CDR2 QGS. V lost 4 bases, J lost 0 bases, and 8 bases stayed unmatched. CDR3 length equals 18 residues.

Points on this clone: The TCRdb protein, from a much larger clone, departs from this DNA's translation at residue 21, likely by read error; the protein shown derives from the DNA. This specimen includes other DNA sequences encoding the same CDR3. The V gene is TRDV1, but the J gene lacks a call; the D segment call TRDD3 is taken from the table without a DNA check. The germline V gene encodes CDR1 TSWWSYY and CDR2 QGS. The CDR3 sequence is 22 residues long. DNA of the CDR3: TGTGCTCTTGGGGAGCGTGGTACTGGGGGATATGGGTCGAATGGTTGTCCGATGAAACTCACCTTT. As protein: CALGERGTGGYGSNGCPMKLTF.

In its sample, this clone was seen many times. Other DNA sequences of this sample code for an identical CDR3. This chain connects TRDV1 to TRDJ1; 10 bases are shared with TRDD3. V lost 0 bases and J lost 8; bases outside the gene matches: 18. The CDR3 is 19 residues long. Germline CDR1 is TSWWSYY and CDR2 is QGS. CDR3 region: CALGELPSFPTGGLRKLIF. The CDR3 region has the DNA TGTGCTCTTGGGGAACTCCCTTCCTTCCCCACTGGGGGATTACGAAAACTCATCTTT.

A few counts support this clone. TCRdb's protein, taken from a much larger clone, differs from this DNA's translation at residue 9, likely owing to a read error; the protein displayed comes from the DNA. The chain links TRDV3 to TRDJ1; 8 bases align to TRDD3. As TCRdb names no J gene, one was assigned here on the basis of a DNA match to germline. The CDR3 covers 13 residues. The germline CDR1 and CDR2 sequences are TVYSNPD and GDNSRS (reference sequence). The CDR3 DNA follows: TGTGCCTTTGTACTGGGGGTTACCGGTAAACTCATCTTT. It codes for CAFVLGVTGKLIF. The complete variable domain, with remaining parts taken from reference TRDV3 and TRDJ1, reads CDKVTQSSPDQTVASGSEVVLLCTYDTVYSNPDLFWYRIRPDYSFQFVFYGDNSRSEGADFTQGRFSVKHILTQKAFHLVISPVRTEDSATYYCAFVLGVTGKLIFGKGTRVTVEP.

Remarks on this clone: There is a difference at residue 10 between the TCRdb protein and the DNA translation, so the protein given here was translated from the DNA. The gene calls are TRDV1 and TRDJ1; 9 bases are shared with TRDD3. Because TCRdb records no J gene, it was assigned here through a match of the DNA to germline. Germline V gene data show CDR1 as TSWWSYY and CDR2 as QGS. The CDR3 loop spans 22 amino acids. Trimming cost V 4 bases and J 0 bases; bases outside gene matches: 24. CDR3 sequence reads: CALGVKYVGVSVLGENTDKLIF. The CDR3 DNA is TGTGCTCTTGGGGTTAAATACGTGGGGGTCTCCGTACTGGGGGAAAACACCGATAAACTCATCTTT.

V usage is TRDV1 and J usage is TRDJ1, with 11 bases lining up with TRDD3. Assignment of the J gene here rests on matching the DNA to germline, because TCRdb gives none. There are 21 residues in the CDR3. Germline assignment: CDR1 TSWWSYY and CDR2 QGS. The trim removed 0 bases at V and 0 bases at J, leaving 15 bases unmatched. The CDR3 sequence: CALGELPSPVLGDNYTDKLIF. For the CDR3, the DNA is TGTGCTCTTGGGGAACTCCCTTCTCCCGTACTGGGGGATAACTACACCGATAAACTCATCTTT.

This clone occurred a few times. This probably arose from a read error, given a far larger clone one base away. This same CDR3 is encoded by further DNA sequences in the sample. This chain uses TRDV2 with TRDJ1; D unresolved. The J gene is absent in TCRdb and was assigned here via DNA matching to germline. Germline V gives CDR1 GEAIGNYY, CDR2 EKD. This CDR3 comprises 14 residues. V dropped 0 bases and J dropped 5 bases, with 12 bases sitting between them. The CDR3 loop reads CACDTGGPGDKLIF. The CDR3 bases are TGTGCCTGTGACACCGGAGGGCCGGGAGATAAACTCATCTTT.

This clone was detected ten times or more. A single base is all that separates this from a far larger clone, so a read error is likely. At the DNA level, this CDR3 is encoded by other sequences in the same sample as well. The rearrangement uses TRDV1 and TRDJ1; 11 bases are shared with TRDD3. CDR3 size: 19 residues. Germline loops: CDR1 TSWWSYY, CDR2 QGS. V lost 3 bases to trimming and J lost 0 bases; unmatched junction nucleotides: 12. The CDR3: CALGELGWGIPSYTDKLIF. Written as DNA, the CDR3 is TGTGCTCTTGGGGAGCTAGGCTGGGGGATACCCTCATACACCGATAAACTCATCTTT.

This clone was seen a handful of times. A read error is the likely source, as a far larger clone sits one nucleotide away. Other DNA sequences in this specimen translate into the identical CDR3. The chain couples TRDV1 to TRDJ1; 8 bases line up with TRDD2. The J gene, left out of TCRdb, was set here by checking the DNA against germline. CDR3 size: 25 residues. CDR1 is TSWWSYY, CDR2 QGS, per germline. The ends lost 3 bases at V and 0 bases at J; junction bases unmatched: 33. The CDR3 protein is CALGDSISSYVRTGGYGPYTDKLIF. CDR3 nucleotide sequence: TGTGCTCTTGGGGATTCCATTTCTTCCTACGTACGTACTGGAGGATATGGCCCATACACCGATAAACTCATCTTT.

Sample share makes this clone medium-sized. The sample has other DNA sequences that encode this CDR3 too. The chain employs TRDV2 and TRDJ1; TRDD3 is a possible D gene (5 bases). The V end was cut by 1 base, the J end by 1 base, with 12 bases between. CDR1 is GEAIGNYY and CDR2 is EKD in the germline V gene. The CDR3 is 15 residues long. CDR3 in amino acids: CACDTILGITDKLIF. For the CDR3, the DNA is TGTGCCTGTGACACGATACTTGGAATCACCGATAAACTCATCTTT.

As to this clone: TCRdb's protein for this DNA is that of a much larger clone and differs from the translation at residue 9, likely a read error; the protein shown is the DNA translation. The gene calls are TRDV3 and TRDJ1; TRDD3 matches 9 bases. CDR1 and CDR2 (germline): TVYSNPD, GDNSRS (reference sequence). Trimming took 2 bases from V and 2 from J; bases not matched to a gene: 15. The CDR3 runs 17 residues. CDR3 loop: CAFLLSWGMRWTDKLIF. CDR3 sequence (DNA): TGTGCCTTTTTACTGTCCTGGGGGATGCGGTGGACCGATAAACTCATCTTT.

This clone was observed a handful of times. A far bigger clonotype differs at one base, so this is likely a read error. The same CDR3 is also encoded by other DNA sequences in this sample. This rearrangement joins TRDV2 to TRDJ3; D unclear. Assignment of the J gene here rests on matching the DNA to germline, because TCRdb gives none. The CDR3 runs 19 residues. CDR1 is GEAIGNYY and CDR2 is EKD in the germline V gene. CDR3 DNA: TGTGCCTGCGACACCCCACCCCACAACAGCTCCTGGGACACCCGACAGATGTTTTTC. This sequence encodes CACDTPPHNSSWDTRQMFF.

This clone occurred a few times. TCRdb lists the protein of a much larger clone for this DNA, which differs at residue 17, so this is likely a read error; the protein given here is translated from the DNA itself. The V gene corresponds to TRDV2; no J gene was called; TRDD3, as called in the table, went unchecked against the DNA. Germline assignment: CDR1 GEAIGNYY and CDR2 EKD. The CDR3 runs to 18 residues. The CDR3 is CACDTLSTGGRDTDKLTF. CDR3 bases: TGTGCCTGTGACACCCTAAGTACTGGGGGTCGGGACACCGATAAACTCACCTTT.

For this clone: TCRdb attributes to this sequence the protein of a much larger clone, which differs from the DNA translation at residue 6; a read error is likely, and the protein displayed is translated from the DNA. The J gene is TRDJ1, the V gene TRDV1, with D possibly called TRDD2 or TRDD3 (9 bases each). No J gene was available from TCRdb, and it was assigned here by a germline match of the DNA. V dropped 3 bases and J dropped 0 bases, with 38 bases sitting between them. Looked up from germline, CDR1 is TSWWSYY and CDR2 is QGS. This CDR3 has 24 amino acids. For the CDR3, the DNA is TGTGCTCTTGGGGATGTGCTTCCTTCCTACCAGGTACTGGGGGACTTCGGGTACACCGATAAACTCATCTTT. This gives the protein CALGDVLPSYQVLGDFGYTDKLIF.